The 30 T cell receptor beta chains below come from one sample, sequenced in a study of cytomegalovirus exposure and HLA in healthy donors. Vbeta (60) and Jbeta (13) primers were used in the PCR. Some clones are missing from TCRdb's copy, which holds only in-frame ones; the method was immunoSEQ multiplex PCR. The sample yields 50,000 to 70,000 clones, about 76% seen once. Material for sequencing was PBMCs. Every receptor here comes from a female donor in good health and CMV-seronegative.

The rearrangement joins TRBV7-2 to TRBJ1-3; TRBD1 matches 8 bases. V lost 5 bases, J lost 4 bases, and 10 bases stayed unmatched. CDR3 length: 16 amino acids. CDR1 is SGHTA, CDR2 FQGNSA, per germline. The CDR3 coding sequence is TGTGCCAGCAGCCCCGGGACAGGCCTTGGGGGAAACACCATATATTTT. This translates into CASSPGTGLGGNTIYF.

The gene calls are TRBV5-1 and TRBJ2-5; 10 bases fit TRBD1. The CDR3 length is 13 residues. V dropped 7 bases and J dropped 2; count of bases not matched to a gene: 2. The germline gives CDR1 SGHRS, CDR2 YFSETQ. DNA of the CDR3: TGCGCCAGCGGGACAGGGGCGCAAGAGACCCAGTACTTC. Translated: CASGTGAQETQYF.

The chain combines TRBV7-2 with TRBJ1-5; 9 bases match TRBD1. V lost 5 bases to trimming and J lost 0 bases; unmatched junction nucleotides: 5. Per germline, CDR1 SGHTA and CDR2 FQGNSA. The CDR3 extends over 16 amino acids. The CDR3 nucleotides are TGTGCCAGCAGCCAACAGGGGGCAGGTAGCAATCAGCCCCAGCATTTT. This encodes CASSQQGAGSNQPQHF.

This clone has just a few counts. CDR3 protein: CASSSTLAGDYNEQFF. DNA of the CDR3: TGCGCCAGCAGCTCTACCCTAGCGGGAGACTACAATGAGCAGTTCTTC. The genes are TRBV5-1 and TRBJ2-1, with 10 bases lining up with TRBD2. Unmatched junction bases numbered 6, after V lost 3 bases and J lost 3 bases. There are 16 residues in the CDR3. Germline lookup yields CDR1 SGHRS and CDR2 YFSETQ.

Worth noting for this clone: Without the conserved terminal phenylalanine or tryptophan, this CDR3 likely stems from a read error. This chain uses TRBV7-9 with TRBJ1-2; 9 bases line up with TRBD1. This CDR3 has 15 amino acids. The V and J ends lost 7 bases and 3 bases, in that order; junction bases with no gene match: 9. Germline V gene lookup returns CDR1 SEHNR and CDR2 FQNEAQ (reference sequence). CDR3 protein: CASNQVTGGDYGYTL. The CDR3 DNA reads TGTGCCAGCAACCAGGTCACAGGGGGCGACTATGGCTACACCCTC.

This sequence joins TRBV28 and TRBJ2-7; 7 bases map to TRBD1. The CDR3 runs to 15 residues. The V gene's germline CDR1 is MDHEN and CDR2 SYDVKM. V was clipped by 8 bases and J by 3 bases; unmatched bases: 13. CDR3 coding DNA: TGTGCCAGCTATTCCCTCACCGGGACAGTCTACGAGCAGTACTTC. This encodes CASYSLTGTVYEQYF.

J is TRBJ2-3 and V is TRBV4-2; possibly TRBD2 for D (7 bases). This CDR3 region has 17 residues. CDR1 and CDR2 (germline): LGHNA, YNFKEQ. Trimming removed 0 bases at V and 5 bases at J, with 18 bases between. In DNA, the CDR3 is TGTGCCAGCAGCCAAGAAAGTCTGGGGGGGGGCCAAGATACGCAGTATTTT. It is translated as CASSQESLGGGQDTQYF.

The CDR3 region has the DNA TGTGCCAGCAGCGTAGCGATAGCGGGGCTCACAGATACGCAGTATTTT. This encodes CASSVAIAGLTDTQYF. V usage is TRBV9 and J usage is TRBJ2-3, with 8 bases fitting TRBD2. Germline assignment: CDR1 SGDLS and CDR2 YYNGEE. The CDR3 consists of 16 residues. V shed 0 bases and J 2 bases; nucleotides not matched to a gene: 5.

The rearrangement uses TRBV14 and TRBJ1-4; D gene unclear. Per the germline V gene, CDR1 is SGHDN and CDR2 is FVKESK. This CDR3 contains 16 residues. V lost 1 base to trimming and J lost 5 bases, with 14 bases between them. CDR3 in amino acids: CASSQGTFRSNEKLFF. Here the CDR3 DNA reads TGTGCCAGCAGCCAAGGAACCTTCCGGTCCAATGAAAAACTGTTTTTT.

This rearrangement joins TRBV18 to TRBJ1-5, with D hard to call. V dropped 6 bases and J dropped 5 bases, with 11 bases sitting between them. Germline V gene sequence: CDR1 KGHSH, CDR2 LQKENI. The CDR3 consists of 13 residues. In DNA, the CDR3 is TGTGCCAGCTCCCCTATGCGGGATCAGCCCCAGCATTTT. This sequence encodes CASSPMRDQPQHF.

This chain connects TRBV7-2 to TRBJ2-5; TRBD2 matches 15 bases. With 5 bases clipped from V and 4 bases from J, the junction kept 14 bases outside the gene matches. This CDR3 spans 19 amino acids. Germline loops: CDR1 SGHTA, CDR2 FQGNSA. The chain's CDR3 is CASSQTGLAGGPSGETQYF. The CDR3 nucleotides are TGTGCCAGCAGCCAAACCGGACTAGCGGGAGGGCCCTCAGGAGAGACCCAGTACTTC.

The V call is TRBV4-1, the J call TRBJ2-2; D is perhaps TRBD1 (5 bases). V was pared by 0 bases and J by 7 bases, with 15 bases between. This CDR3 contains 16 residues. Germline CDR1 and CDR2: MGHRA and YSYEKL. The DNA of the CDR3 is TGCGCCAGCAGCCAAGAGTATCAGGGATTTAACGGGGAGCTGTTTTTT. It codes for CASSQEYQGFNGELFF.

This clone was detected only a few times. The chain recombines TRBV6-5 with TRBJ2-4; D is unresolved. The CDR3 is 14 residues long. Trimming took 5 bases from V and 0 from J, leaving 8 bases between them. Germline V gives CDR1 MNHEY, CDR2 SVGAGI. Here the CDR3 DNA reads TGTGCCAGCAGTCCGCTACTAGCCAAAAACATTCAGTACTTC. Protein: CASSPLLAKNIQYF.

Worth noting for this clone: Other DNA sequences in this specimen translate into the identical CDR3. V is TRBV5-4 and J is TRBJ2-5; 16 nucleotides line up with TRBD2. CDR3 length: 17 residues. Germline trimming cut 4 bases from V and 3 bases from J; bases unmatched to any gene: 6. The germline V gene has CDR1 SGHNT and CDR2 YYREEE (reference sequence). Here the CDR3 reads CASSPGLAGGPEETQYF. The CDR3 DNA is TGTGCCAGCAGCCCGGGACTAGCGGGAGGGCCAGAAGAGACCCAGTACTTC.

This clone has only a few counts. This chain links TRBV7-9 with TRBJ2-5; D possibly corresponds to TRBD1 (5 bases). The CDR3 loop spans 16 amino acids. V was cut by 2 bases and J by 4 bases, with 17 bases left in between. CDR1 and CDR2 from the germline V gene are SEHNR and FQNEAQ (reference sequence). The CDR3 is CASSLRILQERETQYF. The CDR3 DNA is TGTGCCAGCAGCTTAAGGATTCTACAGGAGCGAGAGACCCAGTACTTC.

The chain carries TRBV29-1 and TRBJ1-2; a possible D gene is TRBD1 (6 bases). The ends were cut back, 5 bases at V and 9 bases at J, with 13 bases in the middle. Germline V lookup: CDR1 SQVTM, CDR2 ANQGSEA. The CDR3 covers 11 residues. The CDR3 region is CSVPRGSSYTF. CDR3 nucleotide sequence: TGCAGCGTTCCTAGGGGGTCGAGCTACACCTTC.

The CDR3 DNA reads as TGTGCCAGCAGTGAAGCACGGCTAGCTACCCAGTACTTC. It specifies CASSEARLATQYF. The rearrangement uses TRBV6-1 and TRBJ2-5; D possibly corresponds to TRBD2 (5 bases). The CDR3 contains 13 residues. Looked up from germline, CDR1 is MNHNS and CDR2 is SASEGT. V shed 0 bases and J shed 8 bases, with 10 bases lying between them.

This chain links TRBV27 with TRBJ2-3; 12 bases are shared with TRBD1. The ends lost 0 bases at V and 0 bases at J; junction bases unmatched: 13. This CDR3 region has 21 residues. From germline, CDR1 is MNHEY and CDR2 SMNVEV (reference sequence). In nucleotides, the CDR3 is TGTGCCAGCAGTTTATCTGCCACGGGGACAGGGGGCTATCGAAGCACAGATACGCAGTATTTT. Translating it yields CASSLSATGTGGYRSTDTQYF.

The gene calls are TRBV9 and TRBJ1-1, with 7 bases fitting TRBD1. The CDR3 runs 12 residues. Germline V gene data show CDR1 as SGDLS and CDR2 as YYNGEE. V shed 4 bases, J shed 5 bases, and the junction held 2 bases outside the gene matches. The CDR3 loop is CASSPQGTEAFF. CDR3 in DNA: TGTGCCAGCAGCCCACAGGGGACTGAAGCTTTCTTT.

This chain's CDR3 is CASSLGLAGGPPYNEQFF. In DNA, the CDR3 is TGTGCCAGCAGTTTAGGGCTAGCGGGAGGGCCTCCCTACAATGAGCAGTTCTTC. The V and J genes are TRBV28 and TRBJ2-1; 12 positions agree with TRBD2. This CDR3 is 18 amino acids long. J lost 2 bases, V lost 2 bases, and 7 bases had no gene match. Germline assignment: CDR1 MDHEN and CDR2 SYDVKM. The entire variable domain, with the rest obtained from reference TRBV28 and TRBJ2-1, is as follows: DVKVTQSSRYLVKRTGEKVFLECVQDMDHENMFWYRQDPGLGLRLIYFSYDVKMKEKGDIPEGYSVSREKKERFSLILESASTNQTSMYLCASSLGLAGGPPYNEQFFGPGTRLTVL.

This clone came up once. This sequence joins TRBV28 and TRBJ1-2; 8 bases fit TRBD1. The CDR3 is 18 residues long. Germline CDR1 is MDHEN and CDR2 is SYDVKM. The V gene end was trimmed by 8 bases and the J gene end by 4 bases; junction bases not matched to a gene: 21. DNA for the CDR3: TGTGCCAGCGCCCTGGTCACCCGAGCGGACAGGGAGTCCTATGGCTACACCTTC. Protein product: CASALVTRADRESYGYTF.

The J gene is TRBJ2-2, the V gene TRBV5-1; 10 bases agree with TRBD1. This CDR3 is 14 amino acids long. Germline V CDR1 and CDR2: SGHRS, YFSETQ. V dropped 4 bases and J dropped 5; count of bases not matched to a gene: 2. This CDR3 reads CASSTGQGTGELFF. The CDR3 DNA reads TGCGCCAGCAGCACGGGACAGGGGACCGGGGAGCTGTTTTTT.

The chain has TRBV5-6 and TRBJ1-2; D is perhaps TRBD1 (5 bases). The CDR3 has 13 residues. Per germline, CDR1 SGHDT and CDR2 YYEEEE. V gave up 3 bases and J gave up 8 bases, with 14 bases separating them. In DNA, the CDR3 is TGTGCCAGCAGCTCCAGGGCGAGCGAGGGCTACACCTTC. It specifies CASSSRASEGYTF.

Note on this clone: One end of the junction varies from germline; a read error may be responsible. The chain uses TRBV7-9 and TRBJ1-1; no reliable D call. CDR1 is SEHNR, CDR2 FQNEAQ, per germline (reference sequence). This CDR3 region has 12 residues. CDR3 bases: TGTTCCAGCAGCCAATCACTCACTGAAGCTTTCTTT. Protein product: CSSSQSLTEAFF. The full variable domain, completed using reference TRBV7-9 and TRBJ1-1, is DTGVSQNPRHKITKRGQNVTFRCDPISEHNRLYWYRQTLGQGPEFLTYFQNEAQLEKSRLLSDRFSAERPKGSFSTLEIQRTEQGDSAMYLCSSSQSLTEAFFGQGTRLTVV.

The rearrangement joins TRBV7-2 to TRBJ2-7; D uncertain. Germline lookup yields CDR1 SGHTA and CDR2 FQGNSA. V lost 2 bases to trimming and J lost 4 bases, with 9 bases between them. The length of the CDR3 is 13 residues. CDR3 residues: CASSLPASYEQYF. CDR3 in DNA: TGTGCCAGCAGCTTACCAGCGTCGTACGAGCAGTACTTC.

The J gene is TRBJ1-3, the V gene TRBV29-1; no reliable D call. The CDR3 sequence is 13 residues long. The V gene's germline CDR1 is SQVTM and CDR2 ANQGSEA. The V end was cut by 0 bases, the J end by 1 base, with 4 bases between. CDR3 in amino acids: CSVEDRSGNTIYF. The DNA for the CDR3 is TGCAGCGTTGAAGATCGGTCTGGAAACACCATATATTTT.

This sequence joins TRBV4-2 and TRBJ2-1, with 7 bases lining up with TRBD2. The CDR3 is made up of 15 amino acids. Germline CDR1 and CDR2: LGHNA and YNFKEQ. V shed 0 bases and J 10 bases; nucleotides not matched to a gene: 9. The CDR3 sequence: CASSQDREGGAEQFF. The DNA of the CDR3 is TGTGCCAGCAGCCAAGATCGAGAGGGAGGGGCAGAGCAGTTCTTC.

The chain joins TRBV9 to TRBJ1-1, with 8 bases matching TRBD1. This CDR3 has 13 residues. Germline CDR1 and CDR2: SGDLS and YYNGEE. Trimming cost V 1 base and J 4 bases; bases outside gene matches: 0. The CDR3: CASSVTGGTEAFF. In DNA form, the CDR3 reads TGTGCCAGCAGCGTAACAGGGGGCACTGAAGCTTTCTTT.

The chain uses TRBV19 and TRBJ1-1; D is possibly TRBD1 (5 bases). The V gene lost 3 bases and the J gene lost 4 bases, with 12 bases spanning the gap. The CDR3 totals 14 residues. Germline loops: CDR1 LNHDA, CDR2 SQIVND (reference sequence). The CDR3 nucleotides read TGTGCCAGTAGTATCCAGGGTTCGGGCACTGAAGCTTTCTTT. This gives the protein CASSIQGSGTEAFF. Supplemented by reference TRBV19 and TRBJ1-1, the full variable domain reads DGGITQSPKYLFRKEGQNVTLSCEQNLNHDAMYWYRQDPGQGLRLIYYSQIVNDFQKGDIAEGYSVSREKKESFPLTVTSAQKNPTAFYLCASSIQGSGTEAFFGQGTRLTVV.

CDR3: CASSFGASGRDEQYF. CDR3 nucleotide sequence: TGTGCCAGCAGTTTTGGAGCTAGCGGGAGAGACGAGCAGTACTTC. The J gene is TRBJ2-7, the V gene TRBV28; 10 bases line up with TRBD2. Trimming at V came to 3 bases and at J to 5 bases, leaving 7 bases not matched to a gene. Per the germline V gene, CDR1 is MDHEN and CDR2 is SYDVKM. This CDR3 is built from 15 residues.